This passage covers 14 T cell receptor beta chains from one sample sequenced in a study of cytomegalovirus exposure and HLA in healthy donors. With 60 Vbeta and 13 Jbeta primers, the PCR was carried out. Some clones are missing from TCRdb's copy, which holds only in-frame ones; the method was immunoSEQ multiplex PCR. Of some 170,000 clones listed, around 75% are singletons. The sequenced sample consisted of PBMCs. The receptor source for this set is a woman in her forties or fifties in good health and CMV-seropositive.

The chain links TRBV2 to TRBJ2-7; the match to TRBD1 covers 8 bases. V lost 6 bases and J lost 3; bases outside the gene matches: 10. The CDR3 sequence is 15 residues long. Germline V gene lookup returns CDR1 SNHLY and CDR2 FYNNEI. CDR3 DNA sequence: TGTGCCAGCAGACAACAGGGGGTATCAATCTACGAGCAGTACTTC. Translating it yields CASRQQGVSIYEQYF.

The rearrangement links TRBV7-9 to TRBJ1-1; unclear D gene. Germline CDR1 and CDR2: SEHNR and FQNEAQ (reference sequence). This CDR3 contains 10 residues. V was clipped by 11 bases and J by 1 base, with 5 bases between them. The CDR3, as DNA: TGTGCCTCCCAGAACACTGAAGCTTTCTTT. This codes for CASQNTEAFF.

The chain uses TRBV9 and TRBJ1-2; tentatively, D is TRBD1 (6 bases). V gave up 3 bases and J gave up 5 bases, with 14 bases separating them. Germline CDR1 reads SGDLS; CDR2 reads YYNGEE. The CDR3 runs to 14 residues. CDR3 residues: CASSGSGGRYGYTF. In nucleotides, the CDR3 is TGTGCCAGCAGCGGGTCGGGGGGGCGGTATGGCTACACCTTC.

This clone is a singleton in its sample. V usage is TRBV7-3 and J usage is TRBJ2-7, with 7 positions matching TRBD1. CDR1 and CDR2 (germline): SGHTA, FQGTGA. V lost 2 bases to trimming and J lost 3 bases; unmatched junction nucleotides: 4. This CDR3 region has 14 residues. This CDR3 reads CASSLSAGGYEQYF. CDR3 in DNA: TGTGCCAGCAGCTTATCGGCAGGGGGCTACGAGCAGTACTTC.

The chain is built from TRBV9 and TRBJ2-3; 8 positions match TRBD1. After removal of 3 bases from V and 2 bases from J, the junction contained 5 bases not matched to a gene. The CDR3 is made up of 15 amino acids. From germline, CDR1 is SGDLS and CDR2 YYNGEE. The chain's CDR3 is CASSARQGLTDTQYF. Here the CDR3 DNA reads TGTGCCAGCAGCGCCAGACAGGGGCTCACAGATACGCAGTATTTT.

The chain recombines TRBV5-4 with TRBJ2-1; TRBD2 aligns across 9 bases. The CDR3 runs 17 residues. Trimming took 0 bases from V and 4 from J; bases not matched to a gene: 8. The V gene's germline CDR1 is SGHNT and CDR2 YYREEE (reference sequence). CDR3 amino acids: CASSLESLAGIYNEQFF. The CDR3, as DNA: TGTGCCAGCAGCTTGGAGAGTCTAGCGGGAATTTACAATGAGCAGTTCTTC.

This clone has just a few counts. One junction end does not reproduce the germline sequence, and a read error may be involved. CDR3 region: CSSSSPPYEQYF. The CDR3 nucleotides are TGTTCCAGCAGCTCTCCTCCTTACGAGCAGTACTTC. The rearrangement uses TRBV7-9 and TRBJ2-7, with D uncertain. Germline CDR1 is SEHNR and CDR2 is FQNEAQ (reference sequence). The CDR3 has 12 amino acids.

This chain links TRBV29-1 with TRBJ1-1; tentative D call: TRBD1 (5 bases). V was shortened by 1 base and J by 5 bases, with 14 bases between the two germline ends. The CDR3 is made up of 14 amino acids. The germline V gene has CDR1 SQVTM and CDR2 ANQGSEA. The chain's CDR3 is CSVEAAGLFTEAFF. The CDR3 DNA reads TGCAGCGTTGAAGCCGCGGGGCTGTTTACTGAAGCTTTCTTT. Full variable domain (remainder filled in from reference TRBV29-1 and TRBJ1-1): SAVISQKPSRDICQRGTSLTIQCQVDSQVTMMFWYRQQPGQSLTLIATANQGSEATYESGFVIDKFPISRPNLTFSTLTVSNMSPEDSSIYLCSVEAAGLFTEAFFGQGTRLTVV.

The V gene is TRBV12-1, the J gene TRBJ1-2; the table's D call TRBD1 went unverified against the DNA. TRBV12-1 is flagged as a pseudogene. This CDR3 region has 16 residues. The CDR3 DNA reads as TGTGCCAGCAGCTCTTCCAATTACAGGAGAAACTATGGCTACACCTTC. Amino acid sequence: CASSSSNYRRNYGYTF.

This chain joins TRBV6-1 and TRBJ1-2; TRBD1 might be the D (6 bases). V lost 6 bases to trimming and J lost 8 bases, with 7 bases between them. This CDR3 has 10 amino acids. CDR1 MNHNS and CDR2 SASEGT come from the germline V gene. The CDR3 sequence: CASRRGGYTF. CDR3 sequence (DNA): TGTGCCAGCAGGAGGGGGGGCTACACCTTC.

The V gene is TRBV6-6, the J gene TRBJ1-6; D is unresolved. Germline lookup yields CDR1 MNHNY and CDR2 SVGAGI (reference sequence). This CDR3 comprises 14 residues. Trimming took 0 bases from V and 9 from J, leaving 9 bases between them. CDR3 amino acids: CASSYSNGGSPLHF. The CDR3 DNA is TGTGCCAGCAGTTACTCGAACGGAGGTTCACCCCTCCACTTT.

The genes are TRBV9 and TRBJ2-7; tentatively, D is TRBD1 (6 bases). From germline, CDR1 is SGDLS and CDR2 YYNGEE. This CDR3 contains 13 residues. With 3 bases removed from V and 3 bases from J, the gap between germline ends came to 10 bases. The CDR3 loop reads CASSEEQGYEQYF. For the CDR3, the DNA is TGTGCCAGCAGCGAAGAACAGGGCTACGAGCAGTACTTC.

The chain joins TRBV6-6 to TRBJ1-5, with D perhaps matching TRBD1 (5 bases). The ends were cut back, 0 bases at V and 6 bases at J, with 9 bases in the middle. The CDR3 loop spans 14 amino acids. Looked up from germline, CDR1 is MNHNY and CDR2 is SVGAGI (reference sequence). The CDR3 region is CASSYSQGTQPQHF. The CDR3 nucleotides read TGTGCCAGCAGTTACTCCCAGGGCACTCAGCCCCAGCATTTT.

The chain couples TRBV2 to TRBJ1-6, with 7 bases lining up with TRBD1. J gave up 7 bases and V 10 bases, and 7 bases lay outside the gene matches. Germline CDR1 reads SNHLY; CDR2 reads FYNNEI. The CDR3 covers 13 residues. The CDR3 DNA follows: TGTGCCACCCAGGGGGTCGCGAATTCACCCCTCCACTTT. It encodes CATQGVANSPLHF.